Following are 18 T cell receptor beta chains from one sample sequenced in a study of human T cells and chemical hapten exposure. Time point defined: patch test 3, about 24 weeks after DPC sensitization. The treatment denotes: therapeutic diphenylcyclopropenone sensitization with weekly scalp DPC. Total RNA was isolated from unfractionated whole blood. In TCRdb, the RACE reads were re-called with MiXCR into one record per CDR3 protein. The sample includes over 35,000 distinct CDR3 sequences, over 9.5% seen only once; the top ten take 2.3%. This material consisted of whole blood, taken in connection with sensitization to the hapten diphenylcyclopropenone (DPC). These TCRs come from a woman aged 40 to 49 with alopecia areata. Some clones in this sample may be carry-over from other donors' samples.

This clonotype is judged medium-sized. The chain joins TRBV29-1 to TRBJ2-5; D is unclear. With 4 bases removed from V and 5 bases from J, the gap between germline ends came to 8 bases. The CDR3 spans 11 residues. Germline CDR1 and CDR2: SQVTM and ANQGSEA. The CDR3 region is CSVVGWETQYF. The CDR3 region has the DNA TGCAGCGTTGTGGGGTGGGAGACCCAGTACTTC.

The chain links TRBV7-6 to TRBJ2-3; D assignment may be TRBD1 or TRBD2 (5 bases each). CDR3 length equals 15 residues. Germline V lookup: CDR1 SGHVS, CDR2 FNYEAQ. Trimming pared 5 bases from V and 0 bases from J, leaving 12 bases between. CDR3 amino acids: CASSARDGSTDTQYF. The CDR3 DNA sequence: TGTGCCAGCAGCGCTCGGGACGGAAGCACAGATACGCAGTATTTT. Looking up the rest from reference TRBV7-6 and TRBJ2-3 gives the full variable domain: GAGVSQSPRYKVTKRGQDVALRCDPISGHVSLYWYRQALGQGPEFLTYFNYEAQQDKSGLPNDRFSAERPEGSISTLTIQRTEQRDSAMYRCASSARDGSTDTQYFGPGTRLTVL.

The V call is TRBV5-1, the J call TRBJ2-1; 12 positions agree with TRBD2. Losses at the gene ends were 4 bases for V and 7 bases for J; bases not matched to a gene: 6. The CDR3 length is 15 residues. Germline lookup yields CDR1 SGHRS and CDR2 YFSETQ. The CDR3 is CASSPPSGGGNEQFF. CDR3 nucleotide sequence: TGCGCCAGCAGCCCCCCTAGCGGGGGGGGAAATGAGCAGTTCTTC.

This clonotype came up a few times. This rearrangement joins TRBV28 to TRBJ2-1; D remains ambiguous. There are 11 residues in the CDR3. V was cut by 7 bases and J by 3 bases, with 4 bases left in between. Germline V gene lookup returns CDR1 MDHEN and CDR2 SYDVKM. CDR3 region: CASTIYNEQFF. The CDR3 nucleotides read TGTGCCAGCACTATCTACAATGAGCAGTTCTTC.

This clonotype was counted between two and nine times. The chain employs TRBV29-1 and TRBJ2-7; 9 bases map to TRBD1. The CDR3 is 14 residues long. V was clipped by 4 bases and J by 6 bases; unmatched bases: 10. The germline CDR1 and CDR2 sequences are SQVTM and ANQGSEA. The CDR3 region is CSVAGQGGNGEQYF. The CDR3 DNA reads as TGCAGCGTTGCGGGACAGGGAGGTAATGGCGAGCAGTACTTC.

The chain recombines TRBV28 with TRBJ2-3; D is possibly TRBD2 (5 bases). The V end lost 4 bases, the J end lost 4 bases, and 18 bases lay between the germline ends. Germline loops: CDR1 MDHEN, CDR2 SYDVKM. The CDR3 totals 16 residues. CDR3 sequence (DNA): TGTGCCAGCAGTTCCCTCAGCGGTCCCTGGGCAGATACGCAGTATTTT. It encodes CASSSLSGPWADTQYF.

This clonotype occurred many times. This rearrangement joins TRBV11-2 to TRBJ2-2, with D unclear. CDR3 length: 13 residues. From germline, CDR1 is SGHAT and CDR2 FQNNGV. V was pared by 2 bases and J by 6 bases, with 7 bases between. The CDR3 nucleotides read TGTGCCAGCAGCTTAAGGGCAGCCGGGGAGCTGTTTTTT. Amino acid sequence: CASSLRAAGELFF.

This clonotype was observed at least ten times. The DNA of the CDR3 is TGCAGTGCTGGGACTACTTACACAGATACGCAGTATTTT. Protein: CSAGTTYTDTQYF. The rearrangement uses TRBV20-1 and TRBJ2-3; TRBD2 matches at 7 bases. V trimming: 5 bases; J trimming: 2 bases; junction bases outside the gene matches: 4. CDR1 is DFQATT, CDR2 SNEGSKA, per germline (reference sequence). The CDR3 runs to 13 residues.

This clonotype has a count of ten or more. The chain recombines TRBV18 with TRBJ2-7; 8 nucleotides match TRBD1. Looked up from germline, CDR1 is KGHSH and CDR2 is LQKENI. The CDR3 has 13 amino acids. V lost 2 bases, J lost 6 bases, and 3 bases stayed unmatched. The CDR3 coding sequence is TGTGCCAGCTCACCAGGACAGGGTCTCGAGCAGTACTTC. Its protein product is CASSPGQGLEQYF.

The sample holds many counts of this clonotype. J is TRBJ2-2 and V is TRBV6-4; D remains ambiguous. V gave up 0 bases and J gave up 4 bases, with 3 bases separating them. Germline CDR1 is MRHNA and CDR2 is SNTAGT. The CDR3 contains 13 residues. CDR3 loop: CASSDSGTGELFF. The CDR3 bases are TGTGCCAGCAGTGACTCCGGCACCGGGGAGCTGTTTTTT.

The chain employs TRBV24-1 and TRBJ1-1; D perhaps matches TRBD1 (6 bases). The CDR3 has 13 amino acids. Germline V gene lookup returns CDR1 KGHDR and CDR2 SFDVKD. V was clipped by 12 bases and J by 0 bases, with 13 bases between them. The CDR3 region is CAPGGDMNTEAFF. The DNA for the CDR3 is TGTGCCCCGGGAGGGGACATGAACACTGAAGCTTTCTTT.

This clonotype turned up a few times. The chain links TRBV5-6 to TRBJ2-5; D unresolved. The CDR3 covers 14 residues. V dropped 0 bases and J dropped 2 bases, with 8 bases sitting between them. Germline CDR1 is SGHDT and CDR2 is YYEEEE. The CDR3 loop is CASSLAGSQETQYF. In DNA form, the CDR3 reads TGTGCCAGCAGCTTGGCCGGGTCACAAGAGACCCAGTACTTC.

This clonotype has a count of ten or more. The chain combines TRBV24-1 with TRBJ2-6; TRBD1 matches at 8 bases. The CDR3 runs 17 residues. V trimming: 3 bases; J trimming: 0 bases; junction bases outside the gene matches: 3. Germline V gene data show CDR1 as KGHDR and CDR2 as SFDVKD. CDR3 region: CATSDGQGTSGANVLTF. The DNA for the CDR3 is TGTGCCACCAGTGATGGACAGGGAACCTCTGGGGCCAACGTCCTGACTTTC.

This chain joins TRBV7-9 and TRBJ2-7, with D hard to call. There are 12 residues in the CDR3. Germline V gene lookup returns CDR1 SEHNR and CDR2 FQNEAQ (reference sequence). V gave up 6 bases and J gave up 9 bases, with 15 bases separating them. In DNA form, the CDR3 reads TGTGCCAGCAGTTTGGACCGGGCCGTGCAGTACTTC. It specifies CASSLDRAVQYF.

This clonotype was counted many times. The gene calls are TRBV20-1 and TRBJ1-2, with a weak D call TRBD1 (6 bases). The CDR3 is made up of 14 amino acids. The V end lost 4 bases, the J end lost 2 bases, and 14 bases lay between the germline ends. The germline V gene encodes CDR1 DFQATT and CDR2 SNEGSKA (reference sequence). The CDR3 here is CSATNRDGNYGYTF. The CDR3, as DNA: TGCAGTGCTACGAACAGGGACGGGAACTATGGCTACACCTTC.

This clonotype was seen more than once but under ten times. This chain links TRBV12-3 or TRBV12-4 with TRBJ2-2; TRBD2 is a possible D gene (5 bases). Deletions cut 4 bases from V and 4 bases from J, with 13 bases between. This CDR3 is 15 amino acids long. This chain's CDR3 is CASSSSRDPTGELFF. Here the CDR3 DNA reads TGTGCCAGCAGTTCGAGTCGGGATCCCACCGGGGAGCTGTTTTTT.

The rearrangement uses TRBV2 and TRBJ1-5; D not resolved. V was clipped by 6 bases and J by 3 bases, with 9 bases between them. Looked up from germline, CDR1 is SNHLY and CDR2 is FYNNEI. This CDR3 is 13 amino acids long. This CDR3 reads CASSRRDNQPQHF. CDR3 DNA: TGTGCCAGCAGCCGACGGGACAATCAGCCCCAGCATTTT.

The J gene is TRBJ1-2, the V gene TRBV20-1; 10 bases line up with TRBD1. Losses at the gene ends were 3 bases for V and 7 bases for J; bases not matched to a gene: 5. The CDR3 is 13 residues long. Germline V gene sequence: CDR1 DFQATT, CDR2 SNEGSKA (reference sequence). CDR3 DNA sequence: TGCAGTGCTAGGCAGGGACAGGGGCCTGGCTACACCTTC. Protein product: CSARQGQGPGYTF.